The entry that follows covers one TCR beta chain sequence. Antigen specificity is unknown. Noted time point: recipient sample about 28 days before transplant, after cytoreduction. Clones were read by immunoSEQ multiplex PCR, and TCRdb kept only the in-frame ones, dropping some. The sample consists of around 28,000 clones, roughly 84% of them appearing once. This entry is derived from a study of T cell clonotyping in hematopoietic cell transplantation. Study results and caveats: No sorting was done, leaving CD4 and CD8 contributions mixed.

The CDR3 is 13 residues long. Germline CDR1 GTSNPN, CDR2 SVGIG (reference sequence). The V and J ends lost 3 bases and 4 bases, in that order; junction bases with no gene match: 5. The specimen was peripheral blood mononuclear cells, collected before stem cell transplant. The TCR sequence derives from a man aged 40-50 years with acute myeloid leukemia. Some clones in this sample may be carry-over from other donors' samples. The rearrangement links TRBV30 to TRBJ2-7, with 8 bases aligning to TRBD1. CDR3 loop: CAWRGTGTYEQYF. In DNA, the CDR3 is TGTGCCTGGAGGGGGACAGGAACATACGAGCAGTACTTC. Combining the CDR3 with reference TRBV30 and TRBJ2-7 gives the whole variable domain SQTIHQWPATLVQPVGSPLSLECTVEGTSNPNLYWYRQAAGRGLQLLFYSVGIGQISSEVPQNLSASRPQDRQFILSSKKLLLSDSGFYLCAWRGTGTYEQYFGPGTRLTVT.